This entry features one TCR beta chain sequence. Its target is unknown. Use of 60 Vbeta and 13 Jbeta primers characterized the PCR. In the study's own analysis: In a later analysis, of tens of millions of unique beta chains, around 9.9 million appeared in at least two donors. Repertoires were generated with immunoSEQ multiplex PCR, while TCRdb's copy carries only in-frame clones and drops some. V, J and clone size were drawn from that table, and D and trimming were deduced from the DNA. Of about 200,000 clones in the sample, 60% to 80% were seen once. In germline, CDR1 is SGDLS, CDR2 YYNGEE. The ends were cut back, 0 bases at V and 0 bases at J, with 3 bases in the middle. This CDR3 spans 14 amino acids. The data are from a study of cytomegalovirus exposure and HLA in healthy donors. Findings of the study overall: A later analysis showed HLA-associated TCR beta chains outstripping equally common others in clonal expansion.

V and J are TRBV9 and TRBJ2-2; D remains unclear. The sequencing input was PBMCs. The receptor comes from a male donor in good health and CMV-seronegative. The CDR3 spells CASSVVTNTGELFF. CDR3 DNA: TGTGCCAGCAGCGTAGTAACGAACACCGGGGAGCTGTTTTTT. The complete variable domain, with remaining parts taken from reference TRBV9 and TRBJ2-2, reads DSGVTQTPKHLITATGQRVTLRCSPRSGDLSVYWYQQSLDQGLQFLIQYYNGEERAKGNILERFSAQQFPDLHSELNLSSLELGDSALYFCASSVVTNTGELFFGEGSRLTVL.